The subject of this entry is one T cell receptor beta chain. Other DNA sequences in the sample encode the same CDR3. With 60 Vbeta and 13 Jbeta primers, the PCR was carried out. TCRdb's copy holds only in-frame clones and misses some; the assay was immunoSEQ multiplex PCR. This sample carries some 110,000 clones, 70% to 80% of them seen once, and the ten largest clones take 15% to 20%. Germline-derived CDR1 and CDR2 are MNHEY and SMNVEV (reference sequence). V shed 10 bases, J shed 6 bases, and the junction held 16 bases outside the gene matches. The CDR3 has 15 residues. The source of the sample is a study of cytomegalovirus exposure and HLA in healthy donors.

This sequence was found in a man aged 50-59 years in good health and CMV-seropositive. The chain uses TRBV27 and TRBJ2-7, with 9 bases lining up with TRBD1. Sequenced: PBMCs. DNA of the CDR3: TGTGCCACTTCTGGCCTCCGGACAGGGGATGGCGAGCAGTACTTC. Residues: CATSGLRTGDGEQYF.